This T cell receptor (beta chain) was identified in a study of CD8 T cells in ankylosing spondylitis. Germline V gene sequence: CDR1 MDHEN, CDR2 SYDVKM. V gave up 3 bases and J gave up 5 bases; unmatched junction bases: 12. The CDR3 covers 17 residues. This clonotype has at least ten counts. Its antigen is currently unknown. Whole-study results and caveats: What seemed typical of ankylosing spondylitis blood was a TCR beta motif built from about 8 highly homologous variants.

TCRdb analysed the 5' RACE reads with MiXCR anew, one entry per CDR3 protein. The data contain 500,000 or so distinct CDR3 sequences, approximately 5.3% of them seen just once; the ten biggest clones take up under 4.5%. The TCR originated in a male donor with ankylosing spondylitis. Specimen: blood, either unsorted or a sorted T cell fraction (not recorded which). The chain combines TRBV28 with TRBJ2-5; 10 positions agree with TRBD2. For the CDR3, the DNA is TGTGCCAGCAGTTTTTTCCTAGCGGGAGCATCTTCTGAGACCCAGTACTTC. This translates into CASSFFLAGASSETQYF.